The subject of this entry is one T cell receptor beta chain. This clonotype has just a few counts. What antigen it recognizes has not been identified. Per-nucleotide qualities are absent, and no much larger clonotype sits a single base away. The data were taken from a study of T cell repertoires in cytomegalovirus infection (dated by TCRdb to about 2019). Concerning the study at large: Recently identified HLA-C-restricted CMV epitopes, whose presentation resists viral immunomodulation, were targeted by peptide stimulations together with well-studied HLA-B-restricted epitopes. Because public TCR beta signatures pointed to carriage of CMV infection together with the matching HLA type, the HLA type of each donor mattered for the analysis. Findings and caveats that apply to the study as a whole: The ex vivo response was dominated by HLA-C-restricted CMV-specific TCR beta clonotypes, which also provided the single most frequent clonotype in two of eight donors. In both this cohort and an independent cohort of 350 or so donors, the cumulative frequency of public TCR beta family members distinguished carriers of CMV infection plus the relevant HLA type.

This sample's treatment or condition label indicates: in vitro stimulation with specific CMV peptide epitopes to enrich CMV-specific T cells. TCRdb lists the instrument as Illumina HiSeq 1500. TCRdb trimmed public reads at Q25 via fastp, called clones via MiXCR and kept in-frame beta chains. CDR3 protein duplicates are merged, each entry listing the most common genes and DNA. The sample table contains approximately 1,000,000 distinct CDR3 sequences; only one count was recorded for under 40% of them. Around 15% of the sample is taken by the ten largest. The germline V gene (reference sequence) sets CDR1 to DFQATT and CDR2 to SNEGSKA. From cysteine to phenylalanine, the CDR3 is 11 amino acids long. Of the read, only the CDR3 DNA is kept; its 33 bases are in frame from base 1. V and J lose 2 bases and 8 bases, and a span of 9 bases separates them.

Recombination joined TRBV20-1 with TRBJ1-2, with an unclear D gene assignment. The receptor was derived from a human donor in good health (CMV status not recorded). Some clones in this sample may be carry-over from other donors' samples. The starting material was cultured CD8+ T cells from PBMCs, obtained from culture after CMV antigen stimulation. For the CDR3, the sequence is CSARPFRGYTF. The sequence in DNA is TGCAGTGCTAGACCCTTTAGGGGCTACACCTTC.